The 15 T cell receptor beta chains reported below all come from one sample, sequenced in a study of T cell responses to AZD1222 COVID-19 vaccine. Data came from immunoSEQ multiplex PCR; TCRdb stores just in-frame clones and leaves some out. The profile covers 100,000 or so clones, with around nine tenths appearing a single time and approximately 3% taken by the ten largest. This sample comprised peripheral blood, obtained on day 0 of AZD1222 vaccination. The source is an adult in good health.

In DNA, the CDR3 is TGTGCCAGTAGTATAGGGACAGGGGGGTCCTACAATGAGCAGTTCTTC. It codes for CASSIGTGGSYNEQFF. This chain links TRBV19 with TRBJ2-1, with TRBD1 identical over 10 bases. With 1 base clipped from V and 1 base from J, the junction kept 1 base outside the gene matches. Germline V gives CDR1 LNHDA, CDR2 SQIVND (reference sequence). The CDR3 length is 16 residues.

This chain uses TRBV7-9 with TRBJ2-7; 10 bases match TRBD2. Trimming at V came to 1 base and at J to 6 bases, leaving 6 bases not matched to a gene. The CDR3 extends over 15 amino acids. Germline V gene data show CDR1 as SEHNR and CDR2 as FQNEAQ (reference sequence). CDR3 coding DNA: TGTGCCAGCAGCTTAGTACTAGCGGGGAGGATCGAGCAGTACTTC. Amino acids: CASSLVLAGRIEQYF.

The chain couples TRBV7-3 to TRBJ1-1, with TRBD1 matching 7 bases. Germline V gives CDR1 SGHTA, CDR2 FQGTGA. V shed 4 bases and J 7 bases; nucleotides not matched to a gene: 6. CDR3 length equals 13 residues. The CDR3 coding sequence is TGTGCCAGCAGCTCCTTTCGGGACAGTGAAGCTTTCTTT. Translated: CASSSFRDSEAFF.

The CDR3 reads CASSQDSRGTEAFF. The CDR3 region has the DNA TGTGCCAGCAGCCAGGATTCAAGGGGCACTGAAGCTTTCTTT. This chain joins TRBV7-2 and TRBJ1-1, with D possibly TRBD1 on 5 matching bases. Trimming removed 5 bases from V and 4 bases from J, with 14 bases in between. The CDR3 extends over 14 amino acids. CDR1 is SGHTA and CDR2 is FQGNSA in the germline V gene.

The chain has TRBV19 and TRBJ2-3, with 12 bases that match TRBD2. CDR3 length equals 16 residues. Unmatched junction bases numbered 7, after V lost 4 bases and J lost 5 bases. Germline V gives CDR1 LNHDA, CDR2 SQIVND (reference sequence). This chain's CDR3 is CASSSRTSGVGDTQYF. CDR3 coding DNA: TGTGCCAGTAGTAGCCGGACTAGCGGGGTTGGAGATACGCAGTATTTT. Complete variable domain (other parts from reference TRBV19 and TRBJ2-3): DGGITQSPKYLFRKEGQNVTLSCEQNLNHDAMYWYRQDPGQGLRLIYYSQIVNDFQKGDIAEGYSVSREKKESFPLTVTSAQKNPTAFYLCASSSRTSGVGDTQYFGPGTRLTVL.

In its sample, this clone was seen a few times. The gene calls are TRBV5-1 and TRBJ2-7, with no clear D. The CDR3 length is 15 residues. Trimming shortened V by 1 base and J by 6 bases, and 17 bases separated the two germline ends. The germline V gene encodes CDR1 SGHRS and CDR2 YFSETQ. CDR3 in amino acids: CASSLNPAGTREQYF. In nucleotides, the CDR3 is TGCGCCAGCAGCTTGAACCCCGCTGGAACTCGCGAGCAGTACTTC.

The chain recombines TRBV6-5 with TRBJ1-1; tentatively, D is TRBD1 (6 bases). Germline assignment: CDR1 MNHEY and CDR2 SVGAGI. The CDR3 has 14 residues. Trimming removed 6 bases at V and 3 bases at J, with 14 bases between. The CDR3 spells CASRNQQGYTEAFF. The CDR3 nucleotides are TGTGCCAGCAGGAACCAACAGGGCTACACTGAAGCTTTCTTT.

The chain joins TRBV29-1 to TRBJ1-1; D unresolved. Germline CDR1 SQVTM, CDR2 ANQGSEA. V gave up 5 bases and J gave up 1 base, with 11 bases separating them. This CDR3 has 13 residues. CDR3 coding DNA: TGCAGCGTTCACCGCGGTGGGAACACTGAAGCTTTCTTT. Translated, it gives CSVHRGGNTEAFF. The full variable domain, rest sourced from reference TRBV29-1 and TRBJ1-1, is SAVISQKPSRDICQRGTSLTIQCQVDSQVTMMFWYRQQPGQSLTLIATANQGSEATYESGFVIDKFPISRPNLTFSTLTVSNMSPEDSSIYLCSVHRGGNTEAFFGQGTRLTVV.

The V and J genes are TRBV7-6 and TRBJ1-2; 7 positions agree with TRBD1. Germline V gene lookup returns CDR1 SGHVS and CDR2 FNYEAQ. The CDR3 runs 15 residues. Trimming removed 5 bases from V and 1 base from J; junction bases left unmatched: 7. The CDR3 loop is CASSKAGDSNYGYTF. The CDR3 nucleotides read TGTGCCAGCAGCAAGGCCGGGGACAGTAACTATGGCTACACCTTC. The variable domain in full, completed from reference TRBV7-6 and TRBJ1-2, reads GAGVSQSPRYKVTKRGQDVALRCDPISGHVSLYWYRQALGQGPEFLTYFNYEAQQDKSGLPNDRFSAERPEGSISTLTIQRTEQRDSAMYRCASSKAGDSNYGYTFGSGTRLTVV.

With respect to this clone: The same CDR3 also results from other DNA sequences found in this sample. The chain combines TRBV18 with TRBJ1-1, with D hard to call. The CDR3 is 12 amino acids. V shed 3 bases and J shed 0 bases, with 2 bases lying between them. CDR1 and CDR2 from the germline V gene are KGHSH and LQKENI. The CDR3 nucleotides are TGTGCCAGCTCACCGTTGAACACTGAAGCTTTCTTT. It codes for CASSPLNTEAFF.

The table lists this clone with a count of one. The genes are TRBV5-6 and TRBJ2-3; D is perhaps TRBD2 (6 bases). Trimming shortened V by 4 bases and J by 5 bases, and 14 bases separated the two germline ends. The germline V gene has CDR1 SGHDT and CDR2 YYEEEE. This CDR3 has 14 amino acids. The CDR3 sequence is CASSRPGRGDTQYF. CDR3 nucleotides: TGTGCCAGCAGCCGGCCGGGGCGGGGAGATACGCAGTATTTT.

The DNA for the CDR3 is TGTGCCAGCAGCCCCCAGGGACTCAGCACAGATACGCAGTATTTT. This encodes CASSPQGLSTDTQYF. This chain links TRBV6-5 with TRBJ2-3; a possible D gene is TRBD2 (6 bases). The germline V gene encodes CDR1 MNHEY and CDR2 SVGAGI. The length of the CDR3 is 15 residues. V was trimmed by 6 bases and J by 0 bases, leaving 13 bases between them.

The V gene is TRBV9, the J gene TRBJ1-2, with unresolved D. V lost 1 base to trimming and J lost 1 base, with 5 bases between them. The CDR3 contains 13 residues. Germline V gene sequence: CDR1 SGDLS, CDR2 YYNGEE. The CDR3 DNA sequence: TGTGCCAGCAGCGTAACGGTTAACTATGGCTACACCTTC. Amino acids: CASSVTVNYGYTF.

Comment on this clone: An end of the junction differs from the germline gene, which may be a read error. This sequence joins TRBV7-7 and TRBJ2-1; TRBD2 matches at 13 bases. From germline, CDR1 is SSHAT and CDR2 FNYEAQ (reference sequence). The CDR3 runs to 15 residues. The CDR3 loop is CASSKLAGGLNEQFF. For the CDR3, the DNA is TGTGCTAGCAGCAAACTAGCGGGGGGGCTGAATGAGCAGTTCTTC.

This chain uses TRBV18 with TRBJ2-2; TRBD1 agrees at 9 bases. Germline V CDR1 and CDR2: KGHSH, LQKENI. The CDR3 loop spans 16 amino acids. The V gene end was trimmed by 5 bases and the J gene end by 3 bases; junction bases not matched to a gene: 7. This chain's CDR3 is CASSSYTGGDTGELFF. As DNA, the CDR3 is TGTGCCAGCTCATCATATACAGGGGGCGACACCGGGGAGCTGTTTTTT. Together with reference TRBV18 and TRBJ2-2, the CDR3 gives the full variable domain: NAGVMQNPRHLVRRRGQEARLRCSPMKGHSHVYWYRQLPEEGLKFMVYLQKENIIDESGMPKERFSAEFPKEGPSILRIQQVVRGDSAAYFCASSSYTGGDTGELFFGEGSRLTVL.